This section outlines one T cell receptor beta chain sequence together with its context. These data are taken from a study of CD8 T cells in Susac syndrome. Trimming shortened V by 5 bases and J by 7 bases, and 9 bases separated the two germline ends. From germline, CDR1 is SGHVS and CDR2 FQNEAQ. The CDR3 length is 11 residues. FACS was used to enrich TEMRA cells, whereas the CD8+ and CD4+ T cells were obtained by negative isolation. After extraction with the RNeasy kit, 0.5 to 1 ug of the RNA was reverse transcribed using random hexamers. TCRdb redid the calling of the immunoSEQ multiplex PCR reads with MiXCR, one entry per CDR3 protein. Among 80,000 to 90,000 distinct CDR3 sequences, around 93% were seen once, and the ten largest hold about 0.32%.

The sample consisted of CD8+ T cells from PBMCs. V gene TRBV7-8 combines with J gene TRBJ2-7, with D unresolved. The sequence came from a human donor in good health. The CDR3 DNA follows: TGTGCCAGCAGCCCATTCAGGGAGCAGTACTTC. As protein: CASSPFREQYF.